These 30 T cell receptor beta chains originate from one sample sequenced in a study of tumor-infiltrating lymphocytes in oesophageal squamous cell carcinoma. Via MiXCR, TCRdb re-called the PCR reads, giving one row per CDR3 protein. Here the sample spans approximately 12,000 distinct CDR3 sequences, 55% being singletons. The sample consisted of esophageal tumor tissue. Receptor source: a male donor with esophageal squamous cell carcinoma.

The chain links TRBV12-3 or TRBV12-4 to TRBJ2-5, with D possibly being TRBD2 (5 bases). The J call could be wrong; TRBJ2-7 is a better fit for the DNA end. CDR3 length equals 13 residues. CDR3 sequence (DNA): TGTGCCAGCAGTTTATTGGACTTCCACGAGCAGTACTTC. This codes for CASSLLDFHEQYF.

The chain joins TRBV6-2 or TRBV6-3 to TRBJ1-2; TRBD1 aligns across 7 bases. CDR1 MNHEY and CDR2 SVGEGT come from the germline V gene. The ends lost 0 bases at V and 1 base at J; junction bases unmatched: 5. The CDR3 sequence is 16 residues long. The CDR3 spells CASSYSLAGGNYGYTF. The CDR3 DNA follows: TGTGCCAGCAGTTACTCGTTAGCAGGGGGTAACTATGGCTACACCTTC.

J is TRBJ2-1 and V is TRBV7-2, with 9 bases aligning to TRBD2. The CDR3 has 16 residues. The germline V gene encodes CDR1 SGHTA and CDR2 FQGNSA. The V segment lost 1 base and the J segment 4 bases; nucleotides outside the gene matches: 5. The CDR3 nucleotides are TGTGCCAGCAGCTTAGGGTCTAGCGGGAATTACAATGAGCAGTTCTTC. Its protein is CASSLGSSGNYNEQFF.

This clonotype was counted only a few times. This sequence joins TRBV7-2 and TRBJ2-5; D possibly corresponds to TRBD2 (6 bases). The DNA end is a closer match to TRBJ2-7, so the J assignment may be wrong. In germline, CDR1 is SGHTA, CDR2 FQGNSA. The CDR3 sequence is 14 residues long. CDR3 loop: CASSRAPGGYEQYF. CDR3 sequence (DNA): TGTGCCAGCAGCCGAGCACCCGGAGGGTACGAGCAGTACTTC.

This clonotype was detected only a few times. The chain is built from TRBV11-2 and TRBJ1-1, with 10 bases that match TRBD1. Unmatched junction bases numbered 5, after V lost 5 bases and J lost 5 bases. The CDR3 has 14 residues. Germline V CDR1 and CDR2: SGHAT, FQNNGV. The CDR3 is CASSEDRGYTEAFF. Written as DNA, the CDR3 is TGTGCCAGCAGCGAGGACAGGGGGTATACTGAAGCTTTCTTT.

In its sample, this clonotype was seen many times. The chain has TRBV6-4 and TRBJ2-1; the D gene could be TRBD1 or TRBD2 (5 bases each). The germline V gene encodes CDR1 MRHNA and CDR2 SNTAGT. This CDR3 has 16 amino acids. Deletions cut 4 bases from V and 3 bases from J, with 16 bases between. The CDR3 sequence: CASSGSDGADYNEQFF. For the CDR3, the DNA is TGTGCCAGCAGTGGTTCAGACGGGGCCGACTACAATGAGCAGTTCTTC.

The rearrangement links TRBV7-2 to TRBJ2-6; 8 positions agree with TRBD2. Germline V lookup: CDR1 SGHTA, CDR2 FQGNSA. With V trimmed by 5 bases and J by 4 bases, 4 bases remained unmatched. The CDR3 is made up of 15 amino acids. The CDR3 spells CASSATSAGANVLTF. CDR3 bases: TGTGCCAGCAGCGCGACTAGCGCCGGGGCCAACGTCCTGACTTTC.

This clonotype is judged medium-sized. The gene calls are TRBV14 and TRBJ2-1, with 14 nucleotides matching TRBD2. This CDR3 has 15 amino acids. Trimming at V came to 3 bases and at J to 13 bases, leaving 8 bases not matched to a gene. Germline values: CDR1 SGHDN, CDR2 FVKESK. The CDR3 nucleotides are TGTGCCAGCAGCCAGGCGACTAGCGGGAGGGGTAGACAGTTCTTC. Translating gives CASSQATSGRGRQFF.

V and J are TRBV5-1 and TRBJ2-1; the D is unclear. TRBJ2-7 matches the DNA end more closely, so the J call is doubtful. This CDR3 has 11 residues. Germline values: CDR1 SGHRS, CDR2 YFSETQ. CDR3 nucleotides: TGCGCCAGCAGCTCCGAATACGAGCAGTACTTC. This sequence encodes CASSSEYEQYF.

This clonotype was counted many times. V and J are TRBV11-2 and TRBJ2-1, with TRBD2 as a possible D gene (5 bases). Germline V gene lookup returns CDR1 SGHAT and CDR2 FQNNGV. V shed 4 bases and J shed 8 bases, with 21 bases lying between them. The CDR3 is 16 amino acids. CDR3 residues: CASSWGWGNSADEQFF. Here the CDR3 DNA reads TGTGCCAGCAGCTGGGGATGGGGAAACTCAGCGGATGAGCAGTTCTTC. The variable domain in full, completed from reference TRBV11-2 and TRBJ2-1, reads EAGVAQSPRYKIIEKRQSVAFWCNPISGHATLYWYQQILGQGPKLLIQFQNNGVVDDSQLPKDRFSAERLKGVDSTLKIQPAKLEDSAVYLCASSWGWGNSADEQFFGPGTRLTVL.

The chain couples TRBV7-2 to TRBJ2-7; 7 nucleotides match TRBD1. V was clipped by 6 bases and J by 4 bases; unmatched bases: 9. CDR1 and CDR2 from the germline V gene are SGHTA and FQGNSA. This CDR3 contains 14 residues. CDR3 nucleotide sequence: TGTGCCAGCAGGGAGAGGGGGCTCGGGTACGAGCAGTACTTC. Amino acid sequence: CASRERGLGYEQYF.

The rearrangement uses TRBV7-8 and TRBJ2-3; 8 nucleotides agree with TRBD2. Germline V gene sequence: CDR1 SGHVS, CDR2 FQNEAQ. J gave up 11 bases and V 5 bases, and 15 bases lay outside the gene matches. This CDR3 region has 15 residues. CDR3 sequence reads: CASSLSGGGAVMQYF. CDR3 nucleotides: TGTGCCAGCAGCCTCTCCGGGGGGGGGGCGGTTATGCAGTATTTT.

This chain uses TRBV7-2 with TRBJ2-1; TRBD2 aligns across 7 bases. The J call may be mistaken, given a closer DNA end match to TRBJ2-5. This CDR3 spans 15 amino acids. Germline CDR1 and CDR2: SGHTA and FQGNSA. In DNA, the CDR3 is TGTGCCAGCAGCCACCCCTCTTGGGAGGGAGAGACCCAGTACTTC. Translation: CASSHPSWEGETQYF.

This clonotype was counted at least ten times. Just one base apart from a much larger clone, this may be a read error. V and J are TRBV10-3 and TRBJ2-4; 8 nucleotides match TRBD1. The CDR3 is made up of 14 amino acids. CDR1 and CDR2 (germline): ENHRY, SYGVKD. With V trimmed by 6 bases and J by 13 bases, 14 bases remained unmatched. The CDR3 DNA reads TGTGCCATCAGCGGACAGGGAATCTACAATGAGCAGTACTTC. Protein sequence: CAISGQGIYNEQYF.

This clonotype occurred many times. The chain has TRBV6-1 and TRBJ2-7, with a tentative D call TRBD1 (5 bases). This CDR3 is built from 12 residues. V lost 6 bases, J lost 2 bases, and 8 bases lay in between. Germline V gene sequence: CDR1 MNHNS, CDR2 SASEGT. The CDR3 spells CASSRATYEQYF. CDR3 sequence (DNA): TGTGCCAGCAGCAGGGCCACCTACGAGCAGTACTTC.

The chain joins TRBV7-6 to TRBJ2-1; TRBD1 might be the D (6 bases). The DNA end favors TRBJ2-7, so the J call may be wrong. This CDR3 has 14 residues. Germline loops: CDR1 SGHVS, CDR2 FNYEAQ. CDR3 nucleotide sequence: TGTGCCAGCAGCGTGGACAGTTATCAGAACGAGCAGTACTTC. Its protein is CASSVDSYQNEQYF.

The chain links TRBV7-9 to TRBJ2-7; tentative D call: TRBD1 (6 bases). The J call is doubtful: the DNA matches TRBJ2-1 better. This CDR3 region has 14 residues. Germline V gene data show CDR1 as SEHNR and CDR2 as FQNEAQ (reference sequence). This chain's CDR3 is CASSRRGDSYEQFF. The DNA for the CDR3 is TGTGCCAGCAGCCGCAGGGGAGACTCCTACGAGCAGTTCTTC.

This clonotype was recorded once. This may be a read error, as it is one base from a much larger clone. The chain is built from TRBV27 and TRBJ2-1, with 10 bases aligning to TRBD1. From germline, CDR1 is MNHEY and CDR2 SMNVEV (reference sequence). CDR3 size: 14 residues. V lost 6 bases, J lost 8 bases, and 7 bases stayed unmatched. The CDR3 DNA is TGTGCCAGCAGAAGTGGGACAGGGGTGCATGAGCAGTTCTTC. This sequence encodes CASRSGTGVHEQFF.

The J gene is TRBJ2-3, the V gene TRBV6-8, with no clear D. The end of the DNA fits TRBJ2-2 better, so the J call may be wrong. This CDR3 comprises 15 residues. The germline V gene has CDR1 MNHGY and CDR2 SAAAGT. The CDR3 here is CASSAAGRNTGELFF. The CDR3 coding sequence is TGTGCCAGCAGTGCGGCAGGAAGGAACACCGGGGAGCTGTTTTTT.

The chain uses TRBV7-3 and TRBJ2-3; weak D call: TRBD1 (5 bases). TRBJ2-1 matches the DNA end more closely, so the J call is doubtful. Germline assignment: CDR1 SGHTA and CDR2 FQGTGA. The CDR3 loop spans 13 amino acids. This CDR3 is CASSVDREREQFF. In nucleotides, the CDR3 is TGTGCCAGCAGCGTCGACAGAGAACGTGAGCAGTTCTTC.

The rearrangement joins TRBV6-2 or TRBV6-3 to TRBJ2-5; D call uncertain. TRBJ2-7 matches the DNA end more closely, so the J call is doubtful. Germline CDR1 reads MNHEY; CDR2 reads SVGEGT. The CDR3 consists of 15 residues. The CDR3 DNA sequence: TGTGCCAGCAGTGAAGTCGTCGGTAGCTCCTACGAGCAGTACTTC. This codes for CASSEVVGSSYEQYF.

V is TRBV6-6 and J is TRBJ2-6, with 8 nucleotides matching TRBD2. V was pared by 8 bases and J by 4 bases, with 4 bases of the junction left unmatched. The CDR3 is 14 residues long. In germline, CDR1 is MNHNY, CDR2 SVGAGI (reference sequence). The DNA of the CDR3 is TGTGCCAGCGAGCGGGAGTCCGGGGCCAACGTCCTGACTTTC. Its translation is CASERESGANVLTF.

The chain is built from TRBV5-1 and TRBJ2-7; D remains unclear. The CDR3 has 13 residues. Germline V gene sequence: CDR1 SGHRS, CDR2 YFSETQ. V was shortened by 0 bases and J by 3 bases, with 7 bases between the two germline ends. The CDR3 is CASSLGDRYEQYF. The DNA for the CDR3 is TGCGCCAGCAGCTTGGGTGACCGCTACGAGCAGTACTTC.

This clonotype was recorded many times. J is TRBJ2-5 and V is TRBV5-6, with D unresolved. Trimming removed 0 bases from V and 1 base from J, with 10 bases in between. This CDR3 has 15 amino acids. Germline values: CDR1 SGHDT, CDR2 YYEEEE. DNA of the CDR3: TGTGCCAGCAGCTTGGCCCAGGCAGCCCAAGAGACCCAGTACTTC. It translates to CASSLAQAAQETQYF.

The chain recombines TRBV10-3 with TRBJ1-1, with 7 positions matching TRBD1. The J call is doubtful: the DNA matches TRBJ2-7 better. Germline V gives CDR1 ENHRY, CDR2 SYGVKD. This CDR3 comprises 15 residues. CDR3 in amino acids: CAISESKTGPYEQYF. The DNA for the CDR3 is TGTGCCATCAGTGAGTCTAAGACAGGGCCCTACGAGCAGTACTTC.

The rearrangement links TRBV7-9 to TRBJ2-7; unclear D gene. Germline values: CDR1 SEHNR, CDR2 FQNEAQ (reference sequence). V was pared by 1 base and J by 9 bases, with 16 bases between. This CDR3 region has 14 residues. The CDR3 DNA follows: TGTGCCAGCAGCTTAGAAGGCCAGTCCTCGACGCAGTACTTC. Translation gives CASSLEGQSSTQYF.

The chain employs TRBV6-1 and TRBJ2-1; 8 bases fit TRBD2. This CDR3 contains 15 residues. V shed 6 bases and J 7 bases; nucleotides not matched to a gene: 11. CDR1 is MNHNS, CDR2 SASEGT, per germline. The CDR3 protein is CASRERGSKVNEQFF. CDR3 nucleotide sequence: TGTGCCAGCAGAGAGCGGGGGAGCAAGGTGAATGAGCAGTTCTTC.

This clonotype showed up many times. A read error may be the cause here, since a much bigger clone is one base away. V gene TRBV11-1 combines with J gene TRBJ2-5; TRBD2 agrees at 11 bases. V lost 5 bases, J lost 11 bases, and 16 bases stayed unmatched. The CDR3 consists of 16 residues. Germline CDR1 and CDR2: SGHAT and FQDESV (reference sequence). The CDR3 loop reads CASSTSGTSGYNEQYF. The CDR3 DNA sequence: TGTGCCAGCAGCACCTCCGGGACTAGCGGCTACAATGAGCAGTACTTC.

The CDR3 region is CASSRALLGRQETQYF. Here the CDR3 DNA reads TGTGCCAGCAGCCGAGCACTATTAGGCCGCCAAGAGACCCAGTACTTC. The chain combines TRBV7-2 with TRBJ2-5, with D unresolved. Germline-derived CDR1 and CDR2 are SGHTA and FQGNSA. This CDR3 region has 16 residues. V shed 5 bases and J shed 1 base, with 17 bases lying between them.

The chain combines TRBV7-4 with TRBJ2-2; perhaps TRBD1 as D (6 bases). In germline, CDR1 is SGHVT, CDR2 SQSDAQ. V was pared by 8 bases and J by 3 bases, with 10 bases between. This CDR3 is 13 amino acids long. CDR3 coding DNA: TGTGCCAGCGACAGGCGCTACACCGGGGAGCTGTTTTTT. Its translation: CASDRRYTGELFF.